The entry below gives a single T cell receptor (beta chain) sequence along with its context. Original data processing: Estimates of nucleated cell counts were drawn from the amplification of reference gene primers. Data came from immunoSEQ multiplex PCR; TCRdb stores just in-frame clones and leaves some out. V, J and clone size reflect that table, while D and trimming were determined from the DNA. The table records around 250,000 clones, about 91% of them present only once. These data belong to a study of blood T cell repertoires in COVID-19. The wider study: Specimens from acute and convalescent COVID-19 originated in the United States, Italy and Spain. The analysed material was cDNA or gDNA that came from T cells, B-cell-depleted T cells, or PBMCs.

The CDR3 is made up of 13 amino acids. The V gene's germline CDR1 is SGHTA and CDR2 FQGNSA. V lost 0 bases, J lost 4 bases, and 7 bases lay in between. Sequencing was done on a sample of PBMCs or T cells enriched from blood (not recorded which). The chain is built from TRBV7-2 and TRBJ2-7; no reliable D call. This clonotype was sampled from a human donor in a cohort exposed to, infected with or recovered from COVID-19 (not recorded which). The donor label of this sample is uncertain. The CDR3 sequence: CASSLAGTYEQYF. CDR3 bases: TGTGCCAGCAGCTTAGCCGGTACTTACGAGCAGTACTTC.